This is a list of T cell receptor beta chains from one sample in a study of early T cells in non-severe SARS-CoV-2 infection. From the 5' RACE reads, TCRdb called clonotypes with MiXCR, one entry per CDR3 protein. This table holds some 58,000 distinct CDR3 sequences, around 13% found once. The sample taken for sequencing was whole blood. The receptors here all came from an adult who was a healthcare worker with PCR-confirmed SARS-CoV-2 infection or an uninfected control (not recorded which). Each CDR3 is given with its conserved first and last residue. The D gene is left open where the match is weak. Clone size is not always given. Where it is, it says once, few, many or a class for expanded clones.

TRBJ2-2,TRBV30,NA,NA,CAWYTGELFF,TGTGCCTGGTACACCGGGGAGCTGTTTTTT
TRBJ2-3,TRBV19,few,TRBD1,CASSEDRGRDTQYF,TGTGCCAGTAGTGAAGACAGGGGGCGTGATACGCAGTATTTT
TRBJ2-3,TRBV11-2,NA,NA,CASSLDYRDWGTDTQYF,TGTGCCAGCAGCTTAGACTACAGGGATTGGGGCACAGATACGCAGTATTTT
TRBJ2-4,TRBV11-2,many,NA,CASSLGFWADIQYF,TGTGCCAGCAGCTTAGGATTTTGGGCGGACATTCAGTACTTC
TRBJ1-5,TRBV12-3/TRBV12-4,NA,NA,CASGQKSQPQHF,TGTGCCAGCGGGCAGAAGTCTCAGCCCCAGCATTTT
TRBJ1-5,TRBV18,many,TRBD1,CASSRDRGQPQHF,TGTGCCAGCTCACGGGACAGGGGCCAGCCCCAGCATTTT
TRBJ2-7,TRBV20-1,NA,TRBD1,CSAGGPTRTGEQYF,TGCAGTGCAGGGGGCCCCACAAGAACCGGCGAGCAGTACTTC
TRBJ2-6,TRBV7-9,NA,NA,CASSFNYAPGSRGSGANVLTF,TGTGCCAGCAGCTTTAACTACGCCCCAGGGTCCCGGGGGTCTGGGGCCAACGTCCTGACTTTC
TRBJ2-3,TRBV29-1,NA,TRBD2,CSVETRLAEATDTQYF,TGCAGCGTTGAGACACGACTAGCGGAGGCCACAGATACGCAGTATTTT
TRBJ2-3,TRBV7-2,NA,NA,CASRPTPDATDTQYF,TGTGCCAGCAGACCCACCCCGGACGCCACAGATACGCAGTATTTT
TRBJ1-1,TRBV6-5,few,NA,CASSYEGRGTEAFF,TGTGCCAGCAGTTACGAAGGGAGAGGCACTGAAGCTTTCTTT
TRBJ2-7,TRBV5-8,few,NA,CASSLSGAWSYEQYF,TGTGCCAGCAGCTTATCGGGGGCCTGGTCCTACGAGCAGTACTTC
TRBJ2-1,TRBV11-2,NA,TRBD2,CASRLRGTRGDEQFF,TGTGCCAGCAGACTGCGCGGGACTAGAGGGGATGAGCAGTTCTTC
TRBJ2-3,TRBV5-4,many,TRBD2,CASSHLSPTSGGADTQYF,TGTGCCAGCAGCCACCTAAGCCCGACTAGCGGGGGAGCAGATACGCAGTATTTT
TRBJ2-7,TRBV10-3,once,NA,CAIGPGPSYEQYF,TGTGCCATCGGGCCGGGACCTTCCTACGAGCAGTACTTC